This T cell receptor (beta chain) was identified during a study of persistence of HIV-infected CD4 T cells. The immunoSEQ assay was version 4, run in survey mode. Assay used: immunoSEQ multiplex PCR; TCRdb lists only in-frame clones, some missing. The repertoire holds 25,000 to 30,000 clones, with more than 75% as singletons. For this clone: Its antigen remains unidentified.

This CDR3 is built from 11 residues. Germline V gene sequence: CDR1 SGHTA, CDR2 FQGNSA. The V end lost 2 bases, the J end lost 4 bases, and 2 bases lay between the germline ends. Lysates of CMV-infected fibroblasts at roughly 10 ug/mL stimulated these cells. Sorted nonresponding memory CD4+ T cells were CD40L-negative, CD69-negative, CD45RO-high. Sample: CD4+ T cells sorted from PBMCs after approximately 19-hour stimulation, taken from a patient who received antiretroviral therapy. This TCR was recovered from an adult woman with HIV who was CMV-seropositive. The rearrangement joins TRBV7-2 to TRBJ1-2; D gene ambiguous. The CDR3 DNA sequence: TGTGCCAGCAGCTTAACCTATGGCTACACCTTC. Residues: CASSLTYGYTF. Looking up the rest from reference TRBV7-2 and TRBJ1-2 gives the full variable domain: GAGVSQSPSNKVTEKGKDVELRCDPISGHTALYWYRQSLGQGLEFLIYFQGNSAPDKSGLPSDRFSAERTGGSVSTLTIQRTQQEDSAVYLCASSLTYGYTFGSGTRLTVV.